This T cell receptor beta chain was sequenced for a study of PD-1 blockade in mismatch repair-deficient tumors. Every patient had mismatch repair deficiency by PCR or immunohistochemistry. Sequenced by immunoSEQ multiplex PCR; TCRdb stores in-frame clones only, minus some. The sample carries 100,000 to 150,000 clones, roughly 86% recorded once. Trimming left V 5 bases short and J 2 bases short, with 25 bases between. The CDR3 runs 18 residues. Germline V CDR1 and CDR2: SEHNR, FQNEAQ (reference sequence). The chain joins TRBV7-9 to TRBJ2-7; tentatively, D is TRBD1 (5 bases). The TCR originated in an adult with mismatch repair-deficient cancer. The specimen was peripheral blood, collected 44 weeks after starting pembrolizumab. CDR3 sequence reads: CASSAKLMAGPSTYEQYF. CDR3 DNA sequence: TGTGCCAGCAGCGCCAAATTGATGGCAGGGCCTTCTACCTACGAGCAGTACTTC.